These T cell receptor beta chains were read from a single sample in a study of shared clonotypes between healthy human individuals. Profiling relied on immunoSEQ multiplex PCR, and the TCRdb table lists in-frame clones only, not all of them. This table holds millions of clones, 85% to 95% found once. Sequenced material: naive CD4+ T cells sorted from blood. The source is a man aged 18 to 29 in good health. Each CDR3 is given with its conserved first and last residue. The D gene is left open where the match is weak. A row's size may be missing; if present it is once, few, many or a size class.

d_call,j_call,v_call,clone_size,cdr3_aa,cdr3_nt
.,TRBJ2-7,TRBV6-1,.,CASSESPGLSYEQYF,TGTGCCAGCAGTGAATCTCCGGGACTCTCCTACGAGCAGTACTTC
.,TRBJ2-2,TRBV9,once,CASSAEVTGELFF,TGTGCCAGCAGCGCAGAGGTCACCGGGGAGCTGTTTTTT
.,TRBJ1-2,TRBV19,.,CASSKSWTYYGYTF,TGTGCCAGTAGCAAGTCGTGGACCTACTATGGCTACACCTTC
.,TRBJ1-5,TRBV19,.,CASSISADSNQPQHF,TGTGCCAGTAGTATTTCGGCTGATAGCAATCAGCCCCAGCATTTT
.,TRBJ1-6,TRBV6-6,.,CASRGYYNSPLHF,TGTGCCAGTAGGGGCTACTATAATTCACCCCTCCACTTT
TRBD1,TRBJ1-2,TRBV28,.,CASSTAGTGDGYGYTF,TGTGCCAGCAGTACGGCCGGGACAGGGGACGGCTATGGCTACACCTTC
.,TRBJ1-2,TRBV20-1,.,CSAPSFRGYTF,TGCAGTGCTCCCTCATTCCGGGGCTACACCTTC
TRBD1,TRBJ1-6,TRBV2,.,CASSGQGAGNSPLHF,TGTGCCAGCAGTGGTCAGGGGGCAGGTAATTCACCCCTCCACTTT
TRBD2,TRBJ2-3,TRBV7-2,.,CASSFTGGSSTDTQYF,TGTGCCAGCAGCTTTACGGGCGGGAGTAGTACAGATACGCAGTATTTT
.,TRBJ1-2,TRBV7-9,few,CASSLGRGSTYGYTF,TGTGCCAGCAGCTTGGGCAGGGGATCGACCTATGGCTACACCTTC
.,TRBJ2-3,TRBV29-1,.,CSADPGTPRYGTDTQYF,TGCAGCGCAGACCCCGGGACTCCCCGCTACGGCACAGATACGCAGTATTTT
.,TRBJ2-7,TRBV2,.,CASSEAAAYEQYF,TGTGCCAGCAGTGAAGCGGCAGCCTACGAGCAGTACTTC
TRBD1,TRBJ2-7,TRBV30,.,CAWTKTGGYYEQYF,TGTGCCTGGACCAAGACAGGGGGCTACTACGAGCAGTACTTC
TRBD1,TRBJ1-5,TRBV30,.,CAWSASGTGRNQPQHF,TGTGCCTGGAGTGCCTCCGGGACAGGGCGAAATCAGCCCCAGCATTTT
.,TRBJ2-1,TRBV14,.,CASSLWTASSYNEQFF,TGTGCCAGCAGCCTTTGGACAGCTAGCTCCTACAATGAGCAGTTCTTC
.,TRBJ2-7,TRBV7-8,once,CASSLASGGGIGSYEQYF,TGTGCCAGCAGCTTAGCCTCGGGGGGCGGGATAGGTTCCTACGAGCAGTACTTC
.,TRBJ2-1,TRBV5-1,once,CASSYETVSEQFF,TGCGCCAGCAGCTACGAGACAGTGAGTGAGCAGTTCTTC
.,TRBJ2-2,TRBV10-3,.,CAISESIWGTGELFF,TGTGCCATCAGTGAGTCGATTTGGGGTACCGGGGAGCTGTTTTTT
.,TRBJ1-5,TRBV19,.,CASSLTDSNQPQHF,TGTGCCAGTAGCCTGACAGATAGCAATCAGCCCCAGCATTTT
TRBD2,TRBJ2-2,TRBV5-1,once,CASSLGTSGGELFF,TGCGCCAGCAGCTTGGGGACTAGCGGCGGGGAGCTGTTTTTT
.,TRBJ2-6,TRBV5-1,.,CASSFDGSGANVLTF,TGCGCCAGCAGCTTCGACGGCTCTGGGGCCAACGTCCTGACTTTC
.,TRBJ1-5,TRBV11-2,.,CASSPGQYNQPQHF,TGTGCCAGCAGCCCAGGACAGTACAATCAGCCCCAGCATTTT
TRBD2,TRBJ2-5,TRBV19,.,CASSTLAGGRETQYF,TGTGCCAGTAGTACGCTAGCGGGGGGGCGGGAGACCCAGTACTTC
TRBD1,TRBJ1-2,TRBV4-1,.,CASSQDLFGLGQGKGGYTF,TGCGCCAGCAGCCAAGATTTGTTCGGGCTGGGACAGGGAAAGGGTGGCTACACCTTC
.,TRBJ2-5,TRBV10-2,.,CASSWTVRETQYF,TGCGCCAGCAGTTGGACCGTCCGGGAGACCCAGTACTTC
TRBD1,TRBJ1-2,TRBV5-4,once,CASSLRQGGIYGYTF,TGTGCCAGCAGCTTACGACAGGGGGGGATTTATGGCTACACCTTC
.,TRBJ1-1,TRBV18,.,CASSLRAMNTEAFF,TGTGCCAGCTCCCTCAGGGCCATGAACACTGAAGCTTTCTTT
.,TRBJ1-1,TRBV2,.,CASTFAENTEAFF,TGTGCCAGCACCTTCGCAGAGAACACTGAAGCTTTCTTT
TRBD2,TRBJ2-1,TRBV5-4,.,CASSGRAGTGDEQFF,TGTGCCAGCAGCGGAAGAGCGGGAACAGGAGATGAGCAGTTCTTC
.,TRBJ1-4,TRBV2,once,CASSRDGGNEKLFF,TGTGCCAGCAGTAGAGACGGGGGAAATGAAAAACTGTTTTTT
.,TRBJ2-2,TRBV5-4,.,CASSPGPLPGELFF,TGTGCCAGCAGCCCCGGGCCATTGCCCGGGGAGCTGTTTTTT
TRBD1,TRBJ1-1,TRBV10-2,.,CASLVLGQGVPEAFF,TGCGCCAGCCTCGTACTGGGACAGGGGGTCCCTGAAGCTTTCTTT
.,TRBJ2-5,TRBV7-3,.,CASSLIGGGPQETQYF,TGTGCCAGCAGCTTAATAGGCGGGGGCCCCCAAGAGACCCAGTACTTC
.,TRBJ1-3,TRBV2,once,CASSRTGSNRGNTIYF,TGTGCCAGCAGCAGAACGGGGTCTAATAGGGGAAACACCATATATTTT
.,TRBJ2-4,TRBV6-1,.,CASTVTGNVGIQYF,TGTGCCAGCACCGTCACAGGGAACGTGGGCATTCAGTACTTC
.,TRBJ2-3,TRBV1,.,CTSSQVSGSSDTQYF,TGCACCAGCAGCCAGGTAAGCGGGAGTTCAGATACGCAGTATTTT
TRBD2,TRBJ2-1,TRBV10-1,.,CANTYTSGRAPYNEQFF,TGCGCCAACACCTACACTAGCGGGAGGGCTCCCTACAATGAGCAGTTCTTC
.,TRBJ1-1,TRBV4-1,.,CASSQGHLNTEAFF,TGCGCCAGCAGCCAAGGTCACCTTAACACTGAAGCTTTCTTT
.,TRBJ1-1,TRBV11-2,.,CASSLFSISEAFF,TGTGCCAGCAGCTTATTCAGTATTTCTGAAGCTTTCTTT
.,TRBJ1-2,TRBV30,once,CAWSVSYSLGYTF,TGTGCCTGGAGTGTTTCCTATTCACTTGGCTACACCTTC